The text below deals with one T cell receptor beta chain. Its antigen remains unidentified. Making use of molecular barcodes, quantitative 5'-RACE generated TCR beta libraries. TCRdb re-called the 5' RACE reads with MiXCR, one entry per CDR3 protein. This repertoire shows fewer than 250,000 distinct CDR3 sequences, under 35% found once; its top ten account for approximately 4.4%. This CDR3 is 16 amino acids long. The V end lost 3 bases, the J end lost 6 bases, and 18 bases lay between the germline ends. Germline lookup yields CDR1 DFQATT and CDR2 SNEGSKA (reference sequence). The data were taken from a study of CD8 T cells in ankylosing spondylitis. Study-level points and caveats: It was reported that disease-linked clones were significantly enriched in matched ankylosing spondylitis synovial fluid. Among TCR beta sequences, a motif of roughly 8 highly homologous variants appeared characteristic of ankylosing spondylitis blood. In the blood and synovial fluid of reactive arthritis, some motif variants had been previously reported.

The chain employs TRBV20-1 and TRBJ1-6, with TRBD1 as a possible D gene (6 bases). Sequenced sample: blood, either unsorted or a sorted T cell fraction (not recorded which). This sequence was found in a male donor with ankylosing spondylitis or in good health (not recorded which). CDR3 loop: CSASGRDTAVNSPLHF. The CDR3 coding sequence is TGCAGTGCTAGTGGCAGGGACACTGCGGTTAATTCACCCCTCCACTTT.